This T cell receptor beta chain was observed in a study of early T cells in non-severe SARS-CoV-2 infection. V lost 7 bases to trimming and J lost 0 bases, with 10 bases between them. Germline-derived CDR1 and CDR2 are SGHRS and YFSETQ. This CDR3 contains 13 residues. The protocol attached unique molecular identifiers to individual cDNA molecules. TCRdb used MiXCR to reprocess the 5' RACE reads, holding one entry per CDR3 protein. The sample yields tens of thousands of distinct CDR3 sequences, around 13% seen once. This clonotype was detected many times. The rearrangement joins TRBV5-1 to TRBJ1-1, with D uncertain. The sample was whole blood. The clonotype was recovered from an adult who was a healthcare worker with PCR-confirmed SARS-CoV-2 infection or an uninfected control (not recorded which). CDR3 sequence (DNA): TGCGCCAGCGGGAGGGAGATGAACACTGAAGCTTTCTTT. Translation: CASGREMNTEAFF.